This T cell receptor beta chain was identified during a study of T cells in women clearing cervical HPV infection. Across the whole study: Cases were women with histologically confirmed HPV16-related CIN3 or worse, including a couple of invasive cancers. Findings and limits, study-wide: It is unknown whether associations predate infection; no effector/memory or HPV-specific sorting.

TCR beta CDR3 amplified by multiplex PCR from roughly 1,100 ng genomic DNA. Profiled with immunoSEQ multiplex PCR; TCRdb holds only in-frame clones, not every one. The sample totals approximately 44,000 clones. As to this clone: Its antigen remains unidentified. The DNA ends 3 residues before the CDR3 does, and the rest of the CDR3 is filled in from the germline J gene.

The V gene end was trimmed by 6 bases and the J gene end by 4 bases; junction bases not matched to a gene: 4. Germline V gene data show CDR1 as MDHEN and CDR2 as SYDVKM. There are 13 residues in the CDR3. Sequencing was performed on blood buffy coat. This chain joins TRBV28 and TRBJ1-2; 8 nucleotides agree with TRBD1. The TCR originated in a woman between 18 and 70 years old with a cervical HPV16 infection that either progressed to CIN3+ or cleared (not recorded which). The CDR3 sequence is CASRIQGAYGYTF. The covered CDR3 bases are TGTGCCAGCAGAATCCAGGGGGCCTATGGC.